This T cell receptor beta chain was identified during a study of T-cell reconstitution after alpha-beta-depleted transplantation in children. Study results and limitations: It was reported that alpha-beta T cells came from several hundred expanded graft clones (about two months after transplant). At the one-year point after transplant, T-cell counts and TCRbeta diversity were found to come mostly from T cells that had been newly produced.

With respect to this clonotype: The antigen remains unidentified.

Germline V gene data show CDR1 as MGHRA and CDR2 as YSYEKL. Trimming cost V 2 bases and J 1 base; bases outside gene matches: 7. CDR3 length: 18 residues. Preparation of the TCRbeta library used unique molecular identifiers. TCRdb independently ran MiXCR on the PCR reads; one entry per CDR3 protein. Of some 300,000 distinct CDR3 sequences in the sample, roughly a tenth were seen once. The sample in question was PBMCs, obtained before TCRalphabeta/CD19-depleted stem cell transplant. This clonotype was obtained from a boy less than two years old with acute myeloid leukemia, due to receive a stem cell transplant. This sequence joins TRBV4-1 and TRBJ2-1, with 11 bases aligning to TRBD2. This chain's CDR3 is CASSQYSLAGGSYNEQFF. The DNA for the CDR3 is TGCGCCAGCAGCCAATATTCTCTAGCGGGGGGTTCCTACAATGAGCAGTTCTTC.